This T cell receptor (beta chain) was captured by sequencing in a study of cytomegalovirus exposure and HLA in healthy donors. Vbeta (60) and Jbeta (13) primers were used in the PCR. TCRdb keeps only in-frame clones here, not all; method: immunoSEQ multiplex PCR. The sample gives some 150,000 clones, around 77% of which show up once; more than 1.2% is in the top ten. Germline V gene sequence: CDR1 MRHNA, CDR2 SNTAGT. The CDR3 covers 21 residues. The trim removed 0 bases at V and 0 bases at J, leaving 10 bases unmatched. At collection, donors were nominally healthy, but unrecorded immune exposures were probable.

The sequence came from a man aged 55-75 years in good health and CMV-seronegative. The chain employs TRBV6-4 and TRBJ2-6; 11 bases align to TRBD1. Sequencing used PBMCs. This CDR3 reads CASSDSSRGTGGDSGANVLTF. DNA for the CDR3: TGTGCCAGCAGTGACTCTTCACGGGGGACAGGGGGGGACTCTGGGGCCAACGTCCTGACTTTC.